The following is a T cell receptor (beta chain) sequence with its context. Its target is unknown. The entry originates in a study of T cells in Graves' hyperthyroidism and ophthalmopathy. Those patients with uncontrolled infection, other autoimmune disease, pregnancy or lactation were excluded. It was 8 to 10 ml of fresh peripheral blood that supplied the PBMCs. Notes on the study in general: Model predictions of ophthalmopathy came a median approximately 6 months before onset.

From RNA transcripts, TCR beta CDR3 regions were amplified. The HTBI primer set served for first-round RT-PCR of the TCR CDR3. One entry per CDR3 protein results from TCRdb running MiXCR on the multiplex PCR reads. The sample carries 700,000 or so distinct CDR3 sequences, about 16% recorded once. The CDR3 covers 14 residues. V dropped 4 bases and J dropped 12 bases, with 16 bases sitting between them. Germline values: CDR1 MNHEY, CDR2 SMNVEV (reference sequence). This receptor was taken from a man aged 18 to 30 with Graves' hyperthyroidism. This rearrangement joins TRBV27 to TRBJ1-6; D is undetermined. The sample was blood. The DNA of the CDR3 is TGTGCCAGCAGTTCCTCCGGGATGAACGGACCCCTCCACTTT. Translated, it gives CASSSSGMNGPLHF.